Shown below are 13 T cell receptor beta chains from a single sample sequenced in a study of CD8+ T cells in alopecia areata. Treatment of the sample: oral pan-JAK inhibitor, 5-10 mg twice daily. After isolation, RNA underwent reverse transcription to generate cDNA as the sequencing template. TCRdb's copy holds only in-frame clones and misses some; the assay was immunoSEQ multiplex PCR. The profile shows approximately 300,000 clones, roughly 60% of them singletons. The specimen was CD4+ T cells sorted from blood, collected at week 24, from a patient treated with tofacitinib. The source is a human donor with alopecia areata.

V and J are TRBV5-6 and TRBJ2-1; no clear D gene. Trimming left V 1 base short and J 3 bases short, with 11 bases between. The V gene's germline CDR1 is SGHDT and CDR2 YYEEEE. CDR3 length: 15 residues. CDR3 amino acids: CASSLLVGVYNEQFF. CDR3 sequence (DNA): TGTGCCAGCAGCTTGTTAGTAGGCGTCTACAATGAGCAGTTCTTC.

J is TRBJ2-5 and V is TRBV7-3; the D is unclear. V lost 2 bases to trimming and J lost 4 bases, with 8 bases between them. This CDR3 spans 13 amino acids. Germline assignment: CDR1 SGHTA and CDR2 FQGTGA. The CDR3 loop reads CASSLVRGETQYF. In DNA form, the CDR3 reads TGTGCCAGCAGCTTAGTCCGCGGAGAGACCCAGTACTTC.

CDR3 sequence (DNA): TGTGCCAGCAGCCCATTAAGGGCAGGGGGCGCGAGAGGCTACACCTTC. As protein: CASSPLRAGGARGYTF. The chain is built from TRBV7-8 and TRBJ1-2; 8 nucleotides line up with TRBD1. Germline CDR1 reads SGHVS; CDR2 reads FQNEAQ. The ends lost 5 bases at V and 8 bases at J; junction bases unmatched: 16. The CDR3 is 16 amino acids.

The chain recombines TRBV7-9 with TRBJ2-5; D call uncertain. Germline-derived CDR1 and CDR2 are SEHNR and FQNEAQ (reference sequence). Trimming cost V 5 bases and J 0 bases, with 13 bases left between them. This CDR3 spans 15 amino acids. CDR3 nucleotide sequence: TGTGCCAGCAGCCGGCCGGGCCCGTACCAAGAGACCCAGTACTTC. Residues: CASSRPGPYQETQYF.

CDR3 coding DNA: TGTGCCAGTAGTGTACAGCGACAGGGGCGGACCTATAATTCACCCCTCCACTTT. Protein: CASSVQRQGRTYNSPLHF. The chain couples TRBV19 to TRBJ1-6; 8 bases fit TRBD1. The CDR3 runs to 18 residues. Per the germline V gene, CDR1 is LNHDA and CDR2 is SQIVND (reference sequence). V was pared by 5 bases and J by 2 bases, with 11 bases of the junction left unmatched.

The chain joins TRBV28 to TRBJ1-2; tentatively, D is TRBD1 (5 bases). Per germline, CDR1 MDHEN and CDR2 SYDVKM. The CDR3 is made up of 14 amino acids. V was shortened by 7 bases and J by 2 bases, with 14 bases between the two germline ends. The CDR3 nucleotides are TGTGCCAGCACCTATGGGGCAGCGAACTATGGCTACACCTTC. Residues: CASTYGAANYGYTF.

This clone was recorded only once. This chain connects TRBV30 to TRBJ1-6; D possibly corresponds to TRBD1 (5 bases). Germline V gene data show CDR1 as GTSNPN and CDR2 as SVGIG (reference sequence). This CDR3 has 16 amino acids. V gave up 2 bases and J gave up 7 bases, with 18 bases separating them. The CDR3 here is CAWSLLTGQGNSPLHF. For the CDR3, the DNA is TGTGCCTGGAGTCTTCTCACTGGACAAGGGAATTCACCCCTCCACTTT.

This clone was seen a handful of times. This chain links TRBV6-6 with TRBJ1-2; D possibly corresponds to TRBD1 (6 bases). Germline lookup yields CDR1 MNHNY and CDR2 SVGAGI (reference sequence). V was trimmed by 2 bases and J by 0 bases, leaving 13 bases between them. This CDR3 contains 16 residues. The CDR3 sequence is CASSYTPDSTNYGYTF. In nucleotides, the CDR3 is TGTGCCAGCAGTTACACCCCGGACAGTACTAACTATGGCTACACCTTC.

The V call is TRBV29-1, the J call TRBJ1-2; D unclear. CDR3 length equals 13 residues. Germline V gives CDR1 SQVTM, CDR2 ANQGSEA. Deletions cut 3 bases from V and 4 bases from J, with 12 bases between. CDR3 sequence: CSVEPDGTYGYTF. The CDR3 nucleotides read TGCAGCGTTGAGCCGGACGGTACCTATGGCTACACCTTC. The full variable domain, its missing parts supplied by reference TRBV29-1 and TRBJ1-2, is SAVISQKPSRDICQRGTSLTIQCQVDSQVTMMFWYRQQPGQSLTLIATANQGSEATYESGFVIDKFPISRPNLTFSTLTVSNMSPEDSSIYLCSVEPDGTYGYTFGSGTRLTVV.

There are a few counts of this clone. DNA for the CDR3: TGCAGCGCCAATAAAGGGGCAGTCACTGAAGCTTTCTTT. Translation: CSANKGAVTEAFF. This chain links TRBV29-1 with TRBJ1-1, with D maybe TRBD1 (5 bases). The germline V gene has CDR1 SQVTM and CDR2 ANQGSEA. The CDR3 extends over 13 amino acids. The V end lost 7 bases, the J end lost 4 bases, and 16 bases lay between the germline ends.

The CDR3 nucleotides read TGTGCCAGCAGCTTTGGAGTTGAAGCTTTCTTT. It yields the protein CASSFGVEAFF. The chain links TRBV11-2 to TRBJ1-1; D unclear. The CDR3 has 11 residues. Trimming pared 3 bases from V and 7 bases from J, leaving 6 bases between. CDR1 is SGHAT, CDR2 FQNNGV, per germline.

This clone was found a few times. The chain links TRBV7-9 to TRBJ2-6; D gene uncertain. Per the germline V gene, CDR1 is SEHNR and CDR2 is FQNEAQ (reference sequence). The V end was cut by 7 bases, the J end by 1 base, with 11 bases between. The CDR3 runs 15 residues. This CDR3 is CASTRLISGANVLTF. In DNA, the CDR3 is TGTGCCAGCACCAGACTCATATCTGGGGCCAACGTCCTGACTTTC.

The gene calls are TRBV5-1 and TRBJ2-7; D may be TRBD1 or TRBD2 (5 bases each). Germline V gene lookup returns CDR1 SGHRS and CDR2 YFSETQ. The V end was cut by 0 bases, the J end by 6 bases, with 13 bases between. The CDR3 extends over 14 amino acids. The CDR3 nucleotides read TGCGCCAGCAGCTTGGAGGGCAGGGCGGGCGAGCAGTACTTC. Its protein product is CASSLEGRAGEQYF.